These T cell receptor beta chains were read from a single sample in a study of monozygotic twins with inflammatory bowel disease. For each CDR3 protein, TCRdb gives one entry from its re-call of the 5' RACE reads, without DNA. This sample's clone table lists approximately 150,000 distinct CDR3 sequences. The sample consisted of blood. Every receptor here comes from a human donor with ulcerative colitis or Crohn's disease, or a healthy co-twin of an affected twin (not recorded which). The CDR3 runs from the conserved cysteine through the conserved F or W.

V: TRBV7-3
J: TRBJ2-1
length: 16
CDR3: CASSPQGLAGVAEQFF

V: TRBV4-2
J: TRBJ2-3
length: 15
CDR3: CASSQDRATADTQYF

V: TRBV24-1
J: TRBJ1-1
length: 11
CDR3: CATSDDRRAFF

V: TRBV19
J: TRBJ2-3
length: 16
CDR3: CASSMFRRRGTDTQYF

V: TRBV20-1
J: TRBJ2-7
length: 12
CDR3: CSATGGGYEQYF

V: TRBV6-1
J: TRBJ2-1
length: 16
CDR3: CASTGLGGRAVNEQFF

V: TRBV15
J: TRBJ2-5
length: 15
CDR3: CATSRSGTGGQTQYF

V: TRBV5-1
J: TRBJ2-1
length: 14
CDR3: CASSLGGFHNEPFF

V: TRBV7-9
J: TRBJ2-4
length: 17
CDR3: CASSLGVGQGAKNIQYF

V: TRBV7-9
J: TRBJ2-7
length: 15
CDR3: CASSLLGGNPYEQYF

V: TRBV20-1
J: TRBJ2-1
length: 15
CDR3: CSATAGLPGGSEQFF

V: TRBV7-2
J: TRBJ2-1
length: 17
CDR3: CASSWVLAGEFYNEQFF

V: TRBV4-1
J: TRBJ2-7
length: 18
CDR3: CASSNNPGLAGYSYEQYF

V: TRBV7-2
J: TRBJ2-1
length: 11
CDR3: CASSTPVLQFF

V: TRBV27
J: TRBJ2-1
length: 15
CDR3: CASSFDSSSYNEQFF

V: TRBV7-9
J: TRBJ1-1
length: 15
CDR3: CASSLEGQGDTEAFF

V: TRBV20-1
J: TRBJ1-1
length: 15
CDR3: CSARDYRLRTTEAFF

V: TRBV7-2
J: TRBJ1-1
length: 17
CDR3: CASSLGQGFYLVGEAFF

V: TRBV12-3/TRBV12-4
J: TRBJ2-1
length: 14
CDR3: CASSKQNLVNEQFF

V: TRBV6-2/TRBV6-3
J: TRBJ2-1
length: 15
CDR3: CASSYKQGDYNEQFF

V: TRBV19
J: TRBJ1-5
length: 13
CDR3: CASSMDINQPQHF

V: TRBV20-1
J: TRBJ1-1
length: 13
CDR3: CSARINQYTEAFF

V: TRBV20-1
J: TRBJ2-3
length: 14
CDR3: CSAGLAGGTDTQYF

V: TRBV12-3/TRBV12-4
J: TRBJ2-7
length: 14
CDR3: CASSPRASEGEQYF

V: TRBV20-1
J: TRBJ2-1
length: 16
CDR3: CSAQLSGKSSYNEQFF

V: TRBV29-1
J: TRBJ1-1
length: 11
CDR3: CSVEKTGEAFF

V: TRBV5-1
J: TRBJ2-3
length: 16
CDR3: CASSLSTSGDGDTQYF

V: TRBV6-1
J: TRBJ1-1
length: 19
CDR3: CASSPGTPSLVFMNTEAFF

V: TRBV5-4
J: TRBJ2-1
length: 13
CDR3: CASRTEYYNEQFF

V: TRBV27
J: TRBJ2-6
length: 18
CDR3: CASSSRRKELAGANVLTF

V: TRBV18
J: TRBJ1-3
length: 15
CDR3: CASSPDGLSGNTIYF

V: TRBV5-1
J: TRBJ2-1
length: 14
CDR3: CASSLDRTDNEQFF

V: TRBV12-3/TRBV12-4
J: TRBJ1-5
length: 16
CDR3: CASSLRGTYSNQPQHF

V: TRBV7-9
J: TRBJ1-1
length: 15
CDR3: CASSSVHGQGTEAFF

V: TRBV30
J: TRBJ2-7
length: 13
CDR3: CAWSGGSGDEQYF

V: TRBV7-3
J: TRBJ2-7
length: 13
CDR3: CASSLTIGGEQYF

V: TRBV5-5
J: TRBJ2-3
length: 13
CDR3: CASSLAFGDTQYF

V: TRBV20-1
J: TRBJ2-1
length: 16
CDR3: CSATKGLAGYYNEQFF

V: TRBV12-3/TRBV12-4
J: TRBJ2-3
length: 15
CDR3: CASSPVGWGADTQYF

V: TRBV7-8
J: TRBJ1-1
length: 15
CDR3: CASSSETGGNTEAFF

V: TRBV7-8
J: TRBJ2-2
length: 13
CDR3: CASSSLESGELFF

V: TRBV7-2
J: TRBJ2-3
length: 15
CDR3: CASSFRTGGVDTQYF

V: TRBV4-1
J: TRBJ2-1
length: 15
CDR3: CASSPVRSGNNEQFF

V: TRBV5-1
J: TRBJ2-5
length: 14
CDR3: CASSFYRGQETQYF

V: TRBV12-3/TRBV12-4
J: TRBJ2-1
length: 18
CDR3: CASSLRPPGGYSYNEQFF

V: TRBV20-1
J: TRBJ2-4
length: 14
CDR3: CSAWDYRTKNIQYF

V: TRBV16
J: TRBJ2-7
length: 12
CDR3: CASNPGSYEQYF

V: TRBV2
J: TRBJ2-5
length: 14
CDR3: CASGGLASQETQYF

V: TRBV7-9
J: TRBJ2-1
length: 16
CDR3: CASSLGLAGTYNEQFF

V: TRBV3-1
J: TRBJ2-2
length: 13
CDR3: CASSQENTGELFF

V: TRBV11-1
J: TRBJ1-1
length: 14
CDR3: CASSRDRVRTEAFF

V: TRBV20-1
J: TRBJ1-2
length: 13
CDR3: CSARDDSLRGYTF

V: TRBV5-1
J: TRBJ1-1
length: 17
CDR3: CASSLAGDRLTYTEAFF

V: TRBV3-1
J: TRBJ2-4
length: 14
CDR3: CASSPGLAWNIQYF